These 26 T cell receptor beta chains originate from one sample sequenced in a study of OX40 agonist ivuxolimab in advanced cancers. TCRdb's table, derived via immunoSEQ multiplex PCR, lists solely in-frame clones and lacks some. The table shows just under 20,000 clones, with 74% occurring only once. The sample here was CD4+ or CD8+ T cells sorted from blood, taken in a trial of the OX40 agonist ivuxolimab. The source is an adult with an advanced solid tumor such as melanoma, head and neck, liver or kidney cancer.

As DNA, the CDR3 is TGCAGCGCGTGGCAGGGGATCTACGAGCAGTACTTC. It encodes CSAWQGIYEQYF. V usage is TRBV29-1 and J usage is TRBJ2-7, with a tentative D call TRBD1 (6 bases). Between the trimmed V and J ends, which lost 7 bases and 3 bases, there was a span of 13 bases. This CDR3 spans 12 amino acids. Germline assignment: CDR1 SQVTM and CDR2 ANQGSEA.

The rearrangement links TRBV7-3 to TRBJ2-6, with 8 bases fitting TRBD2. The CDR3 loop spans 18 amino acids. The ends lost 5 bases at V and 0 bases at J; junction bases unmatched: 9. Germline V gene lookup returns CDR1 SGHTA and CDR2 FQGTGA. This CDR3 is CASSTEREWVSGANVLTF. Here the CDR3 DNA reads TGTGCCAGCAGCACCGAGCGGGAGTGGGTCTCTGGGGCCAACGTCCTGACTTTC.

The chain uses TRBV30 and TRBJ1-5; 7 bases align to TRBD1. Trimming removed 1 base from V and 2 bases from J; junction bases left unmatched: 2. The CDR3 extends over 14 amino acids. Per the germline V gene, CDR1 is GTSNPN and CDR2 is SVGIG (reference sequence). The CDR3 sequence is CAWSGGTGNQPQHF. For the CDR3, the DNA is TGTGCCTGGAGTGGGGGGACAGGCAATCAGCCCCAGCATTTT.

The chain recombines TRBV7-9 with TRBJ2-7; D remains ambiguous. The CDR3 is 15 residues long. Trimming left V 3 bases short and J 0 bases short, with 12 bases between. Germline CDR1 is SEHNR and CDR2 is FQNEAQ (reference sequence). The CDR3 nucleotides read TGTGCCAGCAGCTTCACGGACCAAAGCTCCTACGAGCAGTACTTC. Its protein is CASSFTDQSSYEQYF.

The chain is built from TRBV5-4 and TRBJ1-2; D might be TRBD1 (5 bases). This CDR3 region has 15 residues. The V end was cut by 3 bases, the J end by 2 bases, with 14 bases between. Germline V lookup: CDR1 SGHNT, CDR2 YYREEE (reference sequence). CDR3 loop: CASSSGTSTNYGYTF. CDR3 coding DNA: TGTGCCAGCAGCTCAGGGACCTCGACCAACTATGGCTACACCTTC.

This clone was seen a few times. The chain is built from TRBV7-9 and TRBJ2-1; D remains unclear. Per germline, CDR1 SEHNR and CDR2 FQNEAQ (reference sequence). This CDR3 comprises 10 residues. Trimming removed 5 bases at V and 7 bases at J, with 3 bases between. CDR3 loop: CASSQNEQFF. The CDR3 DNA reads as TGTGCCAGCAGCCAGAATGAGCAGTTCTTC.

V and J are TRBV7-6 and TRBJ2-5, with D tentatively TRBD1 or TRBD2 (5 bases each). The CDR3 consists of 15 residues. The germline gives CDR1 SGHVS, CDR2 FNYEAQ. V lost 4 bases and J 2 bases, leaving 14 bases between the germline ends. This CDR3 reads CASSSEPGPQETQYF. CDR3 in DNA: TGTGCCAGCAGCTCCGAGCCGGGGCCTCAAGAGACCCAGTACTTC.

This clone is medium-sized. This chain connects TRBV7-8 to TRBJ2-1; TRBD2 matches at 8 bases. V lost 2 bases and J lost 0; bases outside the gene matches: 0. The CDR3 is 15 amino acids. Germline V gene lookup returns CDR1 SGHVS and CDR2 FQNEAQ. CDR3 in DNA: TGTGCCAGCAGCTTAAGCGGGAGCTCCTACAATGAGCAGTTCTTC. Protein sequence: CASSLSGSSYNEQFF.

The gene calls are TRBV28 and TRBJ2-4; D gene uncertain. The CDR3 contains 13 residues. The V gene's germline CDR1 is MDHEN and CDR2 SYDVKM. Trimming took off 4 bases at V and 1 base at J, with 5 bases between the two ends. DNA of the CDR3: TGTGCCAGCAGTTCCGGGGCCAAAAACATTCAGTACTTC. Translated: CASSSGAKNIQYF. The full variable domain, with the rest looked up from reference TRBV28 and TRBJ2-4, is DVKVTQSSRYLVKRTGEKVFLECVQDMDHENMFWYRQDPGLGLRLIYFSYDVKMKEKGDIPEGYSVSREKKERFSLILESASTNQTSMYLCASSSGAKNIQYFGAGTRLSVL.

The J gene is TRBJ2-1, the V gene TRBV30; 8 bases line up with TRBD1. CDR3 length equals 13 residues. V was pared by 0 bases and J by 10 bases, with 5 bases of the junction left unmatched. CDR1 and CDR2 from the germline V gene are GTSNPN and SVGIG (reference sequence). This CDR3 is CAWSVSGGGEQFF. Here the CDR3 DNA reads TGTGCCTGGAGTGTATCAGGGGGCGGCGAGCAGTTCTTC.

This clone was observed once. The gene calls are TRBV10-2 and TRBJ2-1; 8 bases map to TRBD2. The CDR3 runs 16 residues. CDR1 is WSHSY, CDR2 SAAADI, per germline. V gave up 0 bases and J gave up 4 bases; unmatched junction bases: 5. CDR3 protein: CASSESGLAIYNEQFF. Here the CDR3 DNA reads TGCGCCAGCAGTGAGTCTGGACTAGCTATATACAATGAGCAGTTCTTC.

The rearrangement joins TRBV29-1 to TRBJ1-1; D is unresolved. The CDR3 runs 14 residues. Germline assignment: CDR1 SQVTM and CDR2 ANQGSEA. Trimming pared 6 bases from V and 0 bases from J, leaving 14 bases between. The CDR3 spells CSVPPHGLNTEAFF. CDR3 sequence (DNA): TGCAGCGTCCCCCCCCACGGCCTGAACACTGAAGCTTTCTTT.

The chain has TRBV9 and TRBJ2-1, with D possibly being TRBD1 (6 bases). Germline CDR1 is SGDLS and CDR2 is YYNGEE. V shed 0 bases and J shed 7 bases, with 11 bases lying between them. The CDR3 runs to 14 residues. This CDR3 is CASSVEGEGNEQFF. CDR3 DNA sequence: TGTGCCAGCAGCGTAGAGGGGGAAGGGAATGAGCAGTTCTTC.

The chain employs TRBV25-1 and TRBJ2-7, with D uncertain. V dropped 1 base and J dropped 2 bases, with 6 bases sitting between them. CDR1 is MGHDK and CDR2 is SYGVNS in the germline V gene. The CDR3 extends over 13 amino acids. The CDR3 coding sequence is TGTGCCAGCAGTGAATCGGCAGCCTACGAGCAGTACTTC. Protein: CASSESAAYEQYF.

This CDR3 reads CASSQWTFATNEKLFF. DNA for the CDR3: TGTGCCAGCAGCCAATGGACGTTTGCAACTAATGAAAAACTGTTTTTT. The chain combines TRBV7-6 with TRBJ1-4; D gene unclear. CDR1 is SGHVS, CDR2 FNYEAQ, per germline. The CDR3 runs 16 residues. Trimming cost V 5 bases and J 0 bases, with 13 bases left between them.

The rearrangement joins TRBV5-8 to TRBJ1-4, with unresolved D. The CDR3 sequence is 15 residues long. Trimming shortened V by 3 bases and J by 1 base, and 10 bases separated the two germline ends. CDR1 SGHTS and CDR2 YDEGEE come from the germline V gene. For the CDR3, the DNA is TGTGCCAGCAGCTCAAGCCGGATAACTAATGAAAAACTGTTTTTT. Translated, it gives CASSSSRITNEKLFF.

The rearrangement links TRBV27 to TRBJ2-3; 11 positions agree with TRBD2. Germline V gene data show CDR1 as MNHEY and CDR2 as SMNVEV (reference sequence). The CDR3 extends over 16 amino acids. The V and J ends lost 2 bases and 3 bases, in that order; junction bases with no gene match: 4. The CDR3 nucleotides read TGTGCCAGCAGTTTAATAGCGGGAGGGCCGACAGATACGCAGTATTTT. This translates into CASSLIAGGPTDTQYF.

The chain couples TRBV4-3 to TRBJ2-7; 7 positions match TRBD1. This CDR3 is built from 14 residues. Trimming cost V 4 bases and J 0 bases; bases outside gene matches: 3. In germline, CDR1 is LGHNA, CDR2 YSLEER. CDR3: CASSRGTDSYEQYF. CDR3 coding DNA: TGCGCCAGCAGCCGTGGGACAGACTCCTACGAGCAGTACTTC.

This chain links TRBV27 with TRBJ1-2; D gene uncertain. Germline-derived CDR1 and CDR2 are MNHEY and SMNVEV (reference sequence). Trimming pared 8 bases from V and 5 bases from J, leaving 9 bases between. CDR3 length: 11 amino acids. Written as DNA, the CDR3 is TGTGCCAGCCTCCCGGGGTATGGCTACACCTTC. It yields the protein CASLPGYGYTF.

This clone was seen ten or more times. This chain joins TRBV2 and TRBJ1-5; D not resolved. The CDR3 loop spans 11 amino acids. Germline CDR1 SNHLY, CDR2 FYNNEI. Trimming pared 3 bases from V and 4 bases from J, leaving 1 base between. The CDR3 protein is CASSENQPQHF. CDR3 sequence (DNA): TGTGCCAGCAGTGAGAATCAGCCCCAGCATTTT.

The V and J genes are TRBV25-1 and TRBJ2-7, with 11 bases lining up with TRBD1. With 5 bases clipped from V and 4 bases from J, the junction kept 7 bases outside the gene matches. The germline gives CDR1 MGHDK, CDR2 SYGVNS. The CDR3 consists of 15 residues. As DNA, the CDR3 is TGTGCCAGCAGTAGCCTTGGGGACAGGGGGTACGAGCAGTACTTC. Translated, it gives CASSSLGDRGYEQYF.

This clone was detected only a few times. The CDR3 loop reads CASSARGGGPLRETQYF. The DNA for the CDR3 is TGTGCCAGCAGCGCCCGAGGAGGGGGCCCACTCCGAGAGACCCAGTACTTC. This rearrangement joins TRBV7-9 to TRBJ2-5; a possible D gene is TRBD1 (7 bases). Trimming cost V 5 bases and J 4 bases, with 23 bases left between them. CDR1 is SEHNR, CDR2 FQNEAQ, per germline (reference sequence). CDR3 length: 17 residues.

The chain has TRBV4-3 and TRBJ2-7; 9 bases are shared with TRBD1. V shed 0 bases, J shed 6 bases, and the junction held 12 bases outside the gene matches. The CDR3 has 17 amino acids. Per the germline V gene, CDR1 is LGHNA and CDR2 is YSLEER. This chain's CDR3 is CASSQDYGTGIRGEQYF. The CDR3, as DNA: TGCGCCAGCAGCCAAGATTACGGGACAGGGATTCGGGGCGAGCAGTACTTC.

The rearrangement joins TRBV28 to TRBJ1-5, with D unclear. Looked up from germline, CDR1 is MDHEN and CDR2 is SYDVKM. CDR3 length: 12 residues. Trimming stripped 3 bases from V and 4 bases from J, with 4 bases between. The CDR3 DNA reads as TGTGCCAGCAGTTTGGAAAATCAGCCCCAGCATTTT. This encodes CASSLENQPQHF.

The chain employs TRBV7-8 and TRBJ2-5; the D is unclear. Deletions cut 2 bases from V and 4 bases from J, with 5 bases between. Germline-derived CDR1 and CDR2 are SGHVS and FQNEAQ. This CDR3 region has 12 residues. The CDR3 region is CASSLSGETQYF. The CDR3, as DNA: TGTGCCAGCAGCTTATCCGGAGAGACCCAGTACTTC.

On this clone itself: Other DNA sequences in the sample encode the same CDR3. The genes are TRBV19 and TRBJ2-7, with a possible D match to TRBD2 (6 bases). The CDR3 runs to 14 residues. From germline, CDR1 is LNHDA and CDR2 SQIVND (reference sequence). Deletions cut 3 bases from V and 1 base from J, with 10 bases between. The CDR3, as DNA: TGTGCCAGTAGTATTGGCGCGGGATCCTACGAGCAGTACTTC. This encodes CASSIGAGSYEQYF.